This T cell receptor (beta chain) was observed in a study of blood T cell repertoires in COVID-19. Some clones are missing from TCRdb's copy, which holds only in-frame ones; the method was immunoSEQ multiplex PCR. In the table there are more than 300,000 clones, about 87% of which are singletons. CDR1 MNHEY and CDR2 SVGEGT come from the germline V gene. Trimming took 0 bases from V and 2 from J, leaving 16 bases between them. The CDR3 is 18 residues long. The sample was peripheral blood. The genes are TRBV6-2 or TRBV6-3 and TRBJ2-2; D perhaps matches TRBD1 (6 bases). The origin of this receptor is a woman aged 25 to 39 with COVID-19, enrolled during active disease. CDR3 residues: CASSYSLPGQVNTGELFF. The CDR3 bases are TGTGCCAGCAGTTACTCTCTCCCGGGACAAGTAAACACCGGGGAGCTGTTTTTT.